This paragraph covers one TCR beta chain sequence. CDR3 length equals 12 residues. Trimming took 4 bases from V and 4 from J, leaving 7 bases between them. Germline CDR1 and CDR2: MNHNY and SVGAGI (reference sequence). This sample was taken from a study of cytomegalovirus exposure and HLA in healthy donors. PCR employed 60 Vbeta and 13 Jbeta primers. Profiling relied on immunoSEQ multiplex PCR, and the TCRdb table lists in-frame clones only, not all of them. The sample records about 150,000 clones, less than 10% being singletons. This TCR came from a male donor in good health and CMV-seronegative. The rearrangement links TRBV6-6 to TRBJ1-2, with D unclear. The sample taken for sequencing was PBMCs. CDR3 region: CASSLSIYGYTF. The CDR3 DNA sequence: TGTGCCAGCAGTTTGTCCATCTATGGCTACACCTTC.